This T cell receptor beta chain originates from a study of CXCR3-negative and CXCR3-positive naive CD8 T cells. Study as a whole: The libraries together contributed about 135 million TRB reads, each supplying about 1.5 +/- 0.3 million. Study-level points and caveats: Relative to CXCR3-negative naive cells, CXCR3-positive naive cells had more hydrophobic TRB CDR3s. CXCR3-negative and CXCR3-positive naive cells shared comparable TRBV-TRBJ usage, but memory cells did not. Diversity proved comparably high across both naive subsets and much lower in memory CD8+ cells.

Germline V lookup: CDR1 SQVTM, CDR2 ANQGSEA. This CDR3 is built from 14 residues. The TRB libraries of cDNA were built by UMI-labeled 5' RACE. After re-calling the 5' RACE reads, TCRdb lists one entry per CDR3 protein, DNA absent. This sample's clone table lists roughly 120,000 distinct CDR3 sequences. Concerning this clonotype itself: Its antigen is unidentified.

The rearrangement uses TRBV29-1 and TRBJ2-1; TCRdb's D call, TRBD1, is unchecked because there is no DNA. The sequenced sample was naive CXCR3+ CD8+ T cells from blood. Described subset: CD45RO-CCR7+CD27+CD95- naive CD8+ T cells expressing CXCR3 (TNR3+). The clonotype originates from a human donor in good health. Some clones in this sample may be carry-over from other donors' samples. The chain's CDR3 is CSVPLTGMYNEQFF.